These 25 T cell receptor beta chains originate from one sample sequenced in a study of blood T cell repertoires in COVID-19. TCRdb keeps only in-frame clones here, not all; method: immunoSEQ multiplex PCR. The sample gives a few hundred thousand clones, over 75% of which show up once; more than 0.55% is in the top ten. The material sequenced was peripheral blood. These receptors originate from a human donor in a cohort sampled during active COVID-19.

This sequence joins TRBV28 and TRBJ1-2; 9 bases agree with TRBD1. V shed 6 bases and J 6 bases; nucleotides not matched to a gene: 8. CDR3 length equals 14 residues. Germline V gives CDR1 MDHEN, CDR2 SYDVKM. CDR3 sequence reads: CASRLVGQGDGYTF. The CDR3 DNA sequence: TGTGCCAGCAGACTGGTGGGACAGGGCGATGGCTACACCTTC.

The rearrangement links TRBV27 to TRBJ1-1, with a tentative D call TRBD1 (5 bases). Germline V lookup: CDR1 MNHEY, CDR2 SMNVEV (reference sequence). The CDR3 has 15 residues. Trimming took off 5 bases at V and 4 bases at J, with 17 bases between the two ends. The CDR3 bases are TGTGCCAGCAGTCCTTCTCTACCCCAGGGCACTGAAGCTTTCTTT. Translation gives CASSPSLPQGTEAFF.

V is TRBV6-5 and J is TRBJ2-1; D not resolved. Germline V gene lookup returns CDR1 MNHEY and CDR2 SVGAGI. Trimming took 1 base from V and 10 from J, leaving 11 bases between them. This CDR3 region has 13 residues. CDR3 residues: CASSYYRTTEQFF. In nucleotides, the CDR3 is TGTGCCAGCAGTTACTACAGAACCACCGAGCAGTTCTTC.

This chain connects TRBV9 to TRBJ1-1; TRBD1 is a possible D gene (5 bases). Germline values: CDR1 SGDLS, CDR2 YYNGEE. This CDR3 region has 14 residues. The V gene lost 0 bases and the J gene lost 5 bases, with 11 bases spanning the gap. This CDR3 reads CASSVAGIPTEAFF. Here the CDR3 DNA reads TGTGCCAGCAGCGTAGCAGGGATCCCGACTGAAGCTTTCTTT. The full variable domain, completed using reference TRBV9 and TRBJ1-1, is DSGVTQTPKHLITATGQRVTLRCSPRSGDLSVYWYQQSLDQGLQFLIQYYNGEERAKGNILERFSAQQFPDLHSELNLSSLELGDSALYFCASSVAGIPTEAFFGQGTRLTVV.

The rearrangement links TRBV28 to TRBJ2-1; TRBD2 matches at 7 bases. This CDR3 spans 17 amino acids. Germline V gene data show CDR1 as MDHEN and CDR2 as SYDVKM. V lost 6 bases to trimming and J lost 3 bases; unmatched junction nucleotides: 14. The CDR3: CASRPSSSGLYYNEQFF. CDR3 nucleotides: TGTGCCAGCAGACCTTCCTCTAGCGGACTCTACTACAATGAGCAGTTCTTC.

V is TRBV5-1 and J is TRBJ2-5; TRBD2 is a possible D gene (7 bases). Trimming took 6 bases from V and 5 from J, leaving 14 bases between them. The CDR3 spans 13 residues. Looked up from germline, CDR1 is SGHRS and CDR2 is YFSETQ. This CDR3 is CASNRGGEETQYF. CDR3 DNA: TGCGCCAGCAACCGAGGGGGGGAGGAGACCCAGTACTTC.

The chain couples TRBV5-1 to TRBJ1-3; D is undetermined. The germline gives CDR1 SGHRS, CDR2 YFSETQ. V was trimmed by 0 bases and J by 4 bases, leaving 14 bases between them. The CDR3 consists of 16 residues. DNA for the CDR3: TGCGCCAGCAGCTTGGATCTGGCACCGGGGGGAAACACCATATATTTT. This gives the protein CASSLDLAPGGNTIYF.

The chain is built from TRBV5-1 and TRBJ1-1; D is unclear. CDR3 length: 14 amino acids. The germline CDR1 and CDR2 sequences are SGHRS and YFSETQ. V lost 2 bases and J 1 base, leaving 9 bases between the germline ends. The CDR3 is CASSFIEGNTEAFF. The CDR3 coding sequence is TGCGCCAGCAGCTTTATAGAGGGGAACACTGAAGCTTTCTTT.

The chain combines TRBV5-5 with TRBJ2-1, with D possibly TRBD2 on 5 matching bases. Trimming removed 4 bases at V and 4 bases at J, with 15 bases between. There are 15 residues in the CDR3. In germline, CDR1 is SGHKS, CDR2 YYEKEE (reference sequence). The CDR3 DNA follows: TGTGCCAGCAGCGGCCAACCAGCGGCTTACAATGAGCAGTTCTTC. Protein product: CASSGQPAAYNEQFF.

The gene calls are TRBV7-3 and TRBJ2-3, with 8 bases that match TRBD2. CDR3 length equals 16 residues. Trimming took 4 bases from V and 5 from J; bases not matched to a gene: 11. Per germline, CDR1 SGHTA and CDR2 FQGTGA. CDR3 DNA: TGTGCCAGCAGCTCAGGACTAGCCCTGGATATAGATACGCAGTATTTT. This sequence encodes CASSSGLALDIDTQYF.

The chain employs TRBV6-5 and TRBJ1-6; TRBD1 agrees at 9 bases. Germline CDR1 reads MNHEY; CDR2 reads SVGAGI. The CDR3 is 13 amino acids. V gave up 6 bases and J gave up 10 bases; unmatched junction bases: 4. CDR3 in DNA: TGTGCCAGCAGGGACAGGGGTCGCTCACCCCTCCACTTT. Translating gives CASRDRGRSPLHF.

V gene TRBV5-6 combines with J gene TRBJ2-1; TRBD2 aligns across 8 bases. Germline V gene data show CDR1 as SGHDT and CDR2 as YYEEEE. The CDR3 is 15 amino acids. The J segment lost 9 bases and the V segment lost 1 base, leaving 9 bases of the junction unmatched. CDR3 loop: CASSLYSGGVGEQFF. The CDR3 bases are TGTGCCAGCAGCTTGTACTCGGGAGGGGTCGGTGAGCAGTTCTTC. Full variable domain (rest looked up from reference TRBV5-6 and TRBJ2-1): DAGVTQSPTHLIKTRGQQVTLRCSPKSGHDTVSWYQQALGQGPQFIFQYYEEEERQRGNFPDRFSGHQFPNYSSELNVNALLLGDSALYLCASSLYSGGVGEQFFGPGTRLTVL.

The V gene is TRBV5-4, the J gene TRBJ2-7, with 7 bases identical to TRBD2. Per the germline V gene, CDR1 is SGHNT and CDR2 is YYREEE (reference sequence). V lost 4 bases to trimming and J lost 4 bases; unmatched junction nucleotides: 8. This CDR3 has 14 residues. Here the CDR3 reads CASSRRAGEYEQYF. The CDR3 DNA sequence: TGTGCCAGCAGCCGGCGGGCGGGAGAGTACGAGCAGTACTTC.

This clone has just a few counts. V gene TRBV6-1 combines with J gene TRBJ1-5; D remains unclear. In germline, CDR1 is MNHNS, CDR2 SASEGT. The CDR3 loop spans 13 amino acids. Trimming pared 2 bases from V and 6 bases from J, leaving 8 bases between. CDR3: CASSEFSGQPQHF. The CDR3 nucleotides are TGTGCCAGCAGTGAATTTAGTGGTCAGCCCCAGCATTTT.

The chain links TRBV6-5 to TRBJ2-7; TRBD1 matches at 8 bases. The CDR3 sequence is 13 residues long. The germline V gene encodes CDR1 MNHEY and CDR2 SVGAGI. Trimming removed 11 bases from V and 2 bases from J; junction bases left unmatched: 8. The CDR3 region has the DNA TGTGCCTCACAGGACAGGGAGACCTACGAGCAGTACTTC. Amino acid sequence: CASQDRETYEQYF.

Here the CDR3 reads CASSQGTPTDTQYF. In DNA form, the CDR3 reads TGTGCCAGCAGCCAAGGGACTCCCACAGATACGCAGTATTTT. V gene TRBV3-1 (or the pseudogene TRBV3-2) combines with J gene TRBJ2-3, with D possibly TRBD2 on 5 matching bases. Germline V gene data show CDR1 as LGHDT and CDR2 as YNNKEL (reference sequence). V lost 1 base and J 2 bases, leaving 7 bases between the germline ends. The CDR3 covers 14 residues.

This clone was observed once. The chain is built from TRBV7-2 and TRBJ1-4, with a weak D call TRBD1 (6 bases). The CDR3 is 18 amino acids. Germline CDR1 is SGHTA and CDR2 is FQGNSA. V was shortened by 5 bases and J by 6 bases, with 25 bases between the two germline ends. The CDR3 DNA sequence: TGTGCCAGCAGCGTCTCGACAGGATTCTTGGTAGGGTATGAAAAACTGTTTTTT. Its protein product is CASSVSTGFLVGYEKLFF.

This clone was recorded once. V and J are TRBV28 and TRBJ2-7, with D perhaps matching TRBD1 (6 bases). In germline, CDR1 is MDHEN, CDR2 SYDVKM. V was pared by 7 bases and J by 6 bases, with 19 bases between. The CDR3 loop spans 14 amino acids. The CDR3 DNA is TGTGCCAGCACCCCCCTGGCCAGGGGCGGCGAGCAGTACTTC. The encoded protein is CASTPLARGGEQYF.

V gene TRBV19 combines with J gene TRBJ1-5; D not certain. Trimming cost V 2 bases and J 4 bases, with 9 bases left between them. The CDR3 has 14 amino acids. Germline V gene data show CDR1 as LNHDA and CDR2 as SQIVND (reference sequence). The DNA of the CDR3 is TGTGCCAGTAGTATAACGACGGGGAATCAGCCCCAGCATTTT. Protein: CASSITTGNQPQHF.

The chain combines TRBV6-5 with TRBJ1-1, with D perhaps TRBD1 (6 bases). Trimming pared 6 bases from V and 0 bases from J, leaving 8 bases between. The germline V gene has CDR1 MNHEY and CDR2 SVGAGI. This CDR3 is 13 amino acids long. The CDR3 loop is CASRDSMNTEAFF. CDR3 coding DNA: TGTGCCAGCAGGGACAGCATGAACACTGAAGCTTTCTTT.

This chain connects TRBV11-3 to TRBJ2-7, with 8 bases fitting TRBD1. The CDR3 has 14 amino acids. V lost 4 bases and J lost 7; bases outside the gene matches: 9. CDR1 SGHNT and CDR2 YENEEA come from the germline V gene. The CDR3 loop reads CASSSRTGSGEQYF. DNA for the CDR3: TGTGCCAGCAGCTCCCGGACAGGGTCGGGGGAGCAGTACTTC.

The V call is TRBV5-1, the J call TRBJ1-2, with D perhaps TRBD1 (5 bases). CDR3 length equals 15 residues. V was shortened by 0 bases and J by 2 bases, with 11 bases between the two germline ends. The germline CDR1 and CDR2 sequences are SGHRS and YFSETQ. The CDR3, as DNA: TGCGCCAGCAGCTTGGGAGGAGGGGAAAACTATGGCTACACCTTC. Translated, it gives CASSLGGGENYGYTF.

The chain couples TRBV27 to TRBJ2-7, with D possibly matching TRBD1 (5 bases). Between the trimmed V and J ends, which lost 3 bases and 0 bases, there was a span of 9 bases. There are 14 residues in the CDR3. CDR1 and CDR2 from the germline V gene are MNHEY and SMNVEV (reference sequence). Here the CDR3 DNA reads TGTGCCAGCAGTTTCCGTGACAGCTCCTACGAGCAGTACTTC. Protein: CASSFRDSSYEQYF.

The rearrangement uses TRBV6-5 and TRBJ2-5; no reliable D call. The CDR3 covers 14 residues. V shed 6 bases and J shed 5 bases, with 16 bases lying between them. CDR1 MNHEY and CDR2 SVGAGI come from the germline V gene. Here the CDR3 reads CASSPGLELETQYF. The CDR3 DNA follows: TGTGCCAGCAGCCCCGGCCTAGAACTCGAGACCCAGTACTTC.

The chain uses TRBV30 and TRBJ1-2; 7 bases map to TRBD1. Looked up from germline, CDR1 is GTSNPN and CDR2 is SVGIG (reference sequence). Trimming cost V 2 bases and J 0 bases; bases outside gene matches: 6. CDR3 length equals 15 residues. The CDR3 region is CAWSRVGTANYGYTF. The CDR3, as DNA: TGTGCCTGGAGTAGAGTGGGGACAGCTAACTATGGCTACACCTTC.